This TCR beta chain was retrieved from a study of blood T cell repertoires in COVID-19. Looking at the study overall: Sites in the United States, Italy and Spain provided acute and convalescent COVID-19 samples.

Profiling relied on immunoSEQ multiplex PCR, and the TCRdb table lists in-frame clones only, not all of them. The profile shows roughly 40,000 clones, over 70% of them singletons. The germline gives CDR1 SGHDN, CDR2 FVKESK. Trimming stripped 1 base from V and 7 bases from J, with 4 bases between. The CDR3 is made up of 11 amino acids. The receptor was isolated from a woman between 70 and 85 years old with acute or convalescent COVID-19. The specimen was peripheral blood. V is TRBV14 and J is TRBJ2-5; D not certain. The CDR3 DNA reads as TGTGCCAGCAGCCAAGTTCGGACCCAGTACTTC. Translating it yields CASSQVRTQYF. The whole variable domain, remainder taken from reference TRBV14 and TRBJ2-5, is EAGVTQFPSHSVIEKGQTVTLRCDPISGHDNLYWYRRVMGKEIKFLLHFVKESKQDESGMPNNRFLAERTGGTYSTLKVQPAELEDSGVYFCASSQVRTQYFGPGTRLLVL.